Below are 18 T cell receptor beta chains sequenced from a single sample in a study of blood T cells in healthy people across ages. A second about 6 to 11 cycle PCR used barcoded and J-beta primers. TCRdb processed the 5' RACE reads anew with MiXCR; each CDR3 protein has one entry. The table shows approximately 1,700,000 distinct CDR3 sequences, with around 42% occurring only once. The sequenced material came from blood. These TCRs come from a human donor in good health.

V is TRBV5-1 and J is TRBJ2-6; 9 bases match TRBD1. J was trimmed by 3 bases and V by 3 bases; bases with no gene match: 4. The CDR3 sequence is 16 residues long. CDR1 and CDR2 (germline): SGHRS, YFSETQ. Here the CDR3 reads CASSWGDRDGANVLTF. The CDR3 nucleotides are TGCGCCAGCAGCTGGGGGGACAGGGATGGGGCCAACGTCCTGACTTTC.

The rearrangement links TRBV12-3 or TRBV12-4 to TRBJ2-2; D may match TRBD1 or TRBD2 (5 bases each). CDR3 size: 16 residues. V was pared by 5 bases and J by 2 bases, with 15 bases between. The CDR3 here is CASSGRGRGNTGELFF. CDR3 in DNA: TGTGCCAGCAGTGGCCGGGGACGGGGAAACACCGGGGAGCTGTTTTTT.

This clonotype was counted between two and nine times. This chain links TRBV11-2 with TRBJ2-3; maybe TRBD2 (5 bases). Trimming removed 4 bases from V and 7 bases from J, with 12 bases in between. CDR1 and CDR2 from the germline V gene are SGHAT and FQNNGV. CDR3 length equals 13 residues. CDR3 DNA: TGTGCCAGCAGCTACAACCCGGGAAATACGCAGTATTTT. Translating it yields CASSYNPGNTQYF.

This clonotype has a handful of counts. The genes are TRBV5-1 and TRBJ2-7; 8 bases line up with TRBD1. The V gene end was trimmed by 3 bases and the J gene end by 7 bases; junction bases not matched to a gene: 6. The germline CDR1 and CDR2 sequences are SGHRS and YFSETQ. The CDR3 loop spans 13 amino acids. CDR3 amino acids: CASSSGQGAEQYF. CDR3 nucleotide sequence: TGCGCCAGCAGCTCCGGACAGGGAGCAGAGCAGTACTTC.

The chain links TRBV7-2 to TRBJ2-3; 7 bases are a match to TRBD1. The CDR3 is 15 residues long. Unmatched junction bases numbered 11, after V lost 4 bases and J lost 7 bases. Germline V gene data show CDR1 as SGHTA and CDR2 as FQGNSA. CDR3 sequence reads: CASSSRDRFRHTQYF. CDR3 bases: TGTGCCAGCAGCTCCCGGGACAGATTCAGGCATACGCAGTATTTT.

V gene TRBV28 combines with J gene TRBJ2-3; D could derive from TRBD1 or TRBD2 (6 bases each). Deletions cut 7 bases from V and 1 base from J, with 12 bases between. Germline CDR1 is MDHEN and CDR2 is SYDVKM. The CDR3 spans 14 residues. The CDR3 DNA reads TGTGCCAGCATCCAAAGGGGGGGCACAGATACGCAGTATTTT. This gives the protein CASIQRGGTDTQYF. Together with reference TRBV28 and TRBJ2-3, the CDR3 gives the full variable domain: DVKVTQSSRYLVKRTGEKVFLECVQDMDHENMFWYRQDPGLGLRLIYFSYDVKMKEKGDIPEGYSVSREKKERFSLILESASTNQTSMYLCASIQRGGTDTQYFGPGTRLTVL.

This clonotype was counted only a few times. The chain joins TRBV7-9 to TRBJ1-4; D possibly corresponds to TRBD1 (6 bases). The germline V and J ends were trimmed by 6 bases and 3 bases, with 11 bases remaining between them. Germline V gives CDR1 SEHNR, CDR2 FQNEAQ (reference sequence). This CDR3 contains 14 residues. The CDR3: CASRATGPNEKLFF. The CDR3 DNA sequence: TGTGCCAGCAGAGCCACAGGGCCTAATGAAAAACTGTTTTTT.

A single count supports this clonotype. The chain has TRBV6-1 and TRBJ2-4, with a possible D match to TRBD1 (5 bases). The J call may be mistaken, given a closer DNA end match to TRBJ2-7. The CDR3 consists of 14 residues. Germline CDR1 reads MNHNS; CDR2 reads SASEGT. The CDR3 coding sequence is TGTGCCAGCAGTGAAGAGGGCAGGGTGTACGAGCAGTACTTC. Amino acids: CASSEEGRVYEQYF.

This clonotype was detected only a few times. This chain uses TRBV18 with TRBJ2-1; 7 nucleotides match TRBD2. V shed 7 bases, J shed 5 bases, and the junction held 8 bases outside the gene matches. The germline gives CDR1 KGHSH, CDR2 LQKENI. The length of the CDR3 is 14 residues. The CDR3 sequence is CASLWRGSNNEQFF. The CDR3, as DNA: TGTGCCAGCTTATGGCGGGGGAGCAACAATGAGCAGTTCTTC.

This chain uses TRBV12-3 or TRBV12-4 with TRBJ1-2, with 10 bases fitting TRBD1. CDR3 length: 16 amino acids. Trimming removed 6 bases from V and 4 bases from J; junction bases left unmatched: 11. The CDR3, as DNA: TGTGCCAGCAGCCCTTACCGGGACAGGGGACTCTATGGCTACACCTTC. This encodes CASSPYRDRGLYGYTF.

This clonotype was detected only a few times. This chain links TRBV27 with TRBJ2-1; D not certain. CDR3 length equals 11 residues. The V end was cut by 6 bases, the J end by 9 bases, with 9 bases between. Per germline, CDR1 MNHEY and CDR2 SMNVEV (reference sequence). CDR3 in amino acids: CASSPGSEQFF. The CDR3 bases are TGTGCCAGCAGCCCAGGCAGTGAGCAGTTCTTC.

The CDR3 DNA is TGTGCCAGCAGCGTCTCCGGGACAACCTATGGCTACACCTTC. Translated, it gives CASSVSGTTYGYTF. The chain uses TRBV7-8 and TRBJ1-2; the D gene is possibly TRBD1 (6 bases). Trimming shortened V by 5 bases and J by 4 bases, and 14 bases separated the two germline ends. Germline CDR1 SGHVS, CDR2 FQNEAQ. The CDR3 is made up of 14 amino acids.

The chain uses TRBV6-2 or TRBV6-3 and TRBJ2-1; D gene unclear. Per the germline V gene, CDR1 is MNHEY and CDR2 is SVGEGT. Trimming removed 1 base at V and 3 bases at J, with 19 bases between. The CDR3 length is 18 residues. As DNA, the CDR3 is TGTGCCAGCAGTTACTTGTCTGGGGAAGTAAGAAACTACAATGAGCAGTTCTTC. This gives the protein CASSYLSGEVRNYNEQFF.

This clonotype was seen a few times. The chain combines TRBV6-2 or TRBV6-3 with TRBJ2-7, with 8 bases that match TRBD1. The junction had 6 bases not matched to a gene; V was cut back by 2 bases and J by 9 bases. CDR3 length equals 13 residues. Germline values: CDR1 MNHEY, CDR2 SVGEGT. CDR3 loop: CASSYRWDRMQYF. In DNA form, the CDR3 reads TGTGCCAGCAGTTACAGGTGGGACAGGATGCAGTACTTC.

CDR3 sequence reads: CSARISGGASYEQYF. The CDR3 bases are TGCAGTGCTAGGATTAGCGGGGGGGCCTCCTACGAGCAGTACTTC. This sequence joins TRBV20-1 and TRBJ2-7; TRBD2 aligns across 11 bases. In germline, CDR1 is DFQATT, CDR2 SNEGSKA (reference sequence). The CDR3 loop spans 15 amino acids. The trim removed 3 bases at V and 0 bases at J, leaving 4 bases unmatched.

This clonotype appeared once. The rearrangement joins TRBV12-3 or TRBV12-4 to TRBJ2-1; TRBD1 or TRBD2 may be the D gene (5 bases each). Trimming took 7 bases from V and 10 from J, leaving 17 bases between them. This CDR3 region has 13 residues. The CDR3 nucleotides read TGTGCCAGCACCGAGACGGCCTGGGGGGAGCAGTTCTTC. Its protein product is CASTETAWGEQFF.

The chain employs TRBV21-1 and TRBJ2-5. TRBV21-1 is a documented pseudogene. This CDR3 is built from 12 residues. This CDR3 is CASGNARETQYF. The CDR3 DNA sequence: TGTGCCAGCGGCAACGCGAGAGAGACCCAGTACTTC.

This clonotype was recorded only once. The gene calls are TRBV6-2 or TRBV6-3 and TRBJ1-2; TRBD1 matches 11 bases. The V gene end was trimmed by 10 bases and the J gene end by 3 bases; junction bases not matched to a gene: 10. The CDR3 runs 15 residues. The germline gives CDR1 MNHEY, CDR2 SVGEGT. Written as DNA, the CDR3 is TGTGCCATCCTGGACAGGGGGCGTCCAGACTATGGCTACACCTTC. The encoded protein is CAILDRGRPDYGYTF.